This T cell receptor (beta chain) was identified during a study of T cells in localized non-small cell lung cancer (TCRdb year 2020). Regarding the study in general: The study examined T cell repertoires in 200 to 250 patients with early-stage NSCLC and compared tumors with uninvolved tumor-adjacent lungs. The cohort was made up of around 240 treatment-naive NSCLC patients whose localized lung tumors had been resected. Of the NSCLC patients, about 130 were male and 107 were female, and the mean age was approximately 66 years.

Overall study outcomes, separate from this receptor: Because the study design was exploratory, TCR variables were selected using unadjusted p-values without false-discovery rate correction. Longer overall survival was associated with higher blood T cell density, whereas shorter survival was associated with higher adjacent-lung clonality. Uninvolved tumor-adjacent lung showed the highest T cell clonality, higher than tumor, which suggests more focused antigenic responses in the uninvolved tumor-adjacent lung. Because multi-region sequencing of the tumors was not done, intratumor heterogeneity could not be ruled out. Of the top 100 tumor clones, a median of 57 were detected in paired uninvolved adjacent lung; under 35 were also among that lung's top 100.

Comment on this clone: Its antigen remains undetermined. The input lacks base qualities; no much larger clone sits a single base away.

The immunoSEQ Assay was used to sequence TCR beta CDR3 regions from DNA. Turning to the authors' computational methods: To compute T cell density, TCR beta template counts were normalized to usable DNA, which was estimated by amplifying housekeeping genes. Richness was estimated with the preseqR package, extrapolating to 400,000 templates for PBMC samples and 120,000 templates for tissue samples. Clonality was defined by subtracting Pielou's evenness from one. Differential abundance testing on productive amino-acid clonotypes, with a minimum total count of 5 and an alpha of 0.1, was used to identify tissue-enriched TCRs. The Jaccard Index and the Morisita Overlap Index were used to measure repertoire overlap between compartments. TCR beta CDR3s were clustered by GLIPH together with public tetramer-defined viral CDR3s, and at least three viral sequences plus V-gene enrichment were required for viral motifs. Entries here come from immuneACCESS through TCRdb and include only in-frame sequences with V and J called. Some clones fail to appear in such tables; in the studies checked, an unresolved V gene covers under half of the shortfall, and the cause of the remainder is unknown. That table gives V, J and clone size, and the DNA gave D and trimming. The sample table records about 76,000 clones; approximately 84% of these occur just once. The ten top clones hold roughly 1.4% of the sample.

At diagnosis, peripheral blood, uninvolved tumor-adjacent lung and tumor were collected and stored as a combination of fresh-frozen and FFPE material. For TCR repertoire profiling, the blood samples were analyzed as peripheral blood mononuclear cells. The CDR3 has 13 amino acids, counting the end cysteine and phenylalanine. Only the CDR3 portion is preserved as DNA: 39 bases, with reading frame beginning at the first base. CDR1 and CDR2, looked up from the germline V gene, are SQVTM and ANQGSEA. Relative to germline, V is 3 bases shorter and J is 6 bases shorter, with 13 bases between their ends. Source: peripheral blood, taken before any cancer treatment. This clonotype was obtained from a female donor over 55 with stage I lung adenocarcinoma. The chain couples TRBV29-1 to TRBJ2-3, with the identity of the D gene unclear. The nucleotide sequence is TGCAGCGTTGATCAGTCGAGTCGGGATACGCAGTATTTT. Translation gives CSVDQSSRDTQYF.